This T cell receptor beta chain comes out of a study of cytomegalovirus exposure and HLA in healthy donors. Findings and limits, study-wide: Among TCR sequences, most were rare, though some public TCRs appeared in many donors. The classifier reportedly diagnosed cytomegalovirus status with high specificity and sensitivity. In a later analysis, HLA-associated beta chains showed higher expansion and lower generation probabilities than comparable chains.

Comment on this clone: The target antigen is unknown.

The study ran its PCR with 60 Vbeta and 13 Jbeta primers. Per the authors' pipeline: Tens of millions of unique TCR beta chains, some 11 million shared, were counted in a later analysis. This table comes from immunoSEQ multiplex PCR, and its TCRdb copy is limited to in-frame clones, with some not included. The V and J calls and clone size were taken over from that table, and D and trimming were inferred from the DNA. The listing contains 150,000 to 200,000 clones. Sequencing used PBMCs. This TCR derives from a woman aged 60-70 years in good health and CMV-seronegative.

The CDR3 sequence is CASSGLDTQYF. CDR3 DNA sequence: TGTGCCAGCTCAGGGCTAGATACGCAGTATTTT. The V call is TRBV18, the J call TRBJ2-3, with D hard to call. CDR1 is KGHSH, CDR2 LQKENI, per germline. CDR3 size: 11 residues. Deletions cut 5 bases from V and 5 bases from J, with 5 bases between.